The source of this T cell receptor (beta chain) is a study of T cell responses to AZD1222 COVID-19 vaccine. Study-wide results and limits: Vaccine-associated CD4 TCRs spanned spike, dominant at 160-218 and 743-854. Most donors were white British, females outnumbered males, and clonal diversity was possibly underestimated.

This clone is a singleton in its sample. Its antigen remains unidentified. The CDR3 consists of 14 residues. The V end was cut by 3 bases, the J end by 5 bases, with 12 bases between. Germline values: CDR1 MGHRA, CDR2 YSYEKL. Data came from immunoSEQ multiplex PCR; TCRdb stores just in-frame clones and leaves some out. Counted here are tens of thousands of clones, 80% to 95% occurring once; the ten biggest clones make up around 8%. The specimen was peripheral blood, collected 28 days after the second AZD1222 dose. This receptor was identified in an adult who received the AZD1222 COVID-19 vaccine. This sequence joins TRBV4-1 and TRBJ2-3; D is possibly TRBD1 or TRBD2 (5 bases each). The CDR3 nucleotides read TGCGCCAGCAGCCAGGCCCCGGGGCGAGATACGCAGTATTTT. Amino acids: CASSQAPGRDTQYF.